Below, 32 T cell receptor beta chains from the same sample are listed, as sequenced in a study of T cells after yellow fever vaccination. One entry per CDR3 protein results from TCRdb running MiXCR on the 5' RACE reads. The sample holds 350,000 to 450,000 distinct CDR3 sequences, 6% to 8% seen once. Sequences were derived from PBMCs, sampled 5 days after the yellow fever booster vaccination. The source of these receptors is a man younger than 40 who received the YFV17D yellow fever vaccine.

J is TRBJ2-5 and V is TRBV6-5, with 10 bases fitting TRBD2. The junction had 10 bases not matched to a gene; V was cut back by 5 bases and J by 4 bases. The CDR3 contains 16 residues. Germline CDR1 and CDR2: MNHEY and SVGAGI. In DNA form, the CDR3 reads TGTGCCAGCAGTAACGTAGCGGGAGGTTCTCCAGAGACCCAGTACTTC. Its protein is CASSNVAGGSPETQYF.

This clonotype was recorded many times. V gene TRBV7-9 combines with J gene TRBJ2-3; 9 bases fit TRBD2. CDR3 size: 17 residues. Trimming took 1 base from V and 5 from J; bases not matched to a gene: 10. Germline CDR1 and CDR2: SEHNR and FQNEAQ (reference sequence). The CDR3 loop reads CASSLGRAGGLGDTQYF. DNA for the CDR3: TGTGCCAGCAGCTTAGGGCGAGCGGGAGGATTGGGAGATACGCAGTATTTT.

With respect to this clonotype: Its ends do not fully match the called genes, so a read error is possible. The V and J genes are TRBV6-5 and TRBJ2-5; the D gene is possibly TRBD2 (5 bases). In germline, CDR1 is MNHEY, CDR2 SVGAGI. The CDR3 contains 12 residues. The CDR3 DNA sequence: TGTGCCGGCAGTCGCCCACTAGGGACCCAGTACTTC. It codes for CAGSRPLGTQYF.

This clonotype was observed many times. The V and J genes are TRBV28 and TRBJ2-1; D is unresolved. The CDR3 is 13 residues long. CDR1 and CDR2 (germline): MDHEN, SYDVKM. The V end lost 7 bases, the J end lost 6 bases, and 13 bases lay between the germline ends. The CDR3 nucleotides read TGTGCCAGCACCATAGCCGTCCGCAATGAGCAGTTCTTC. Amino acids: CASTIAVRNEQFF.

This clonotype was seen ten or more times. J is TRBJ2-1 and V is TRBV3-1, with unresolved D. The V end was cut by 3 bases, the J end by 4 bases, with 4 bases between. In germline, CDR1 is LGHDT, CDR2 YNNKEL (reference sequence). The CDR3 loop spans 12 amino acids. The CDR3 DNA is TGTGCCAGCAGCCACAGTTACAATGAGCAGTTCTTC. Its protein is CASSHSYNEQFF.

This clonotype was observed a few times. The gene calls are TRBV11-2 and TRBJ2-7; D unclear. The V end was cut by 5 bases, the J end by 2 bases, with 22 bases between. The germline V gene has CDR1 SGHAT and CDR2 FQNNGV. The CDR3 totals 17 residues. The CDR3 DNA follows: TGTGCCAGCAGCCCCGCCCCGGCTAGTCGCATACCCTACGAGCAGTACTTC. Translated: CASSPAPASRIPYEQYF.

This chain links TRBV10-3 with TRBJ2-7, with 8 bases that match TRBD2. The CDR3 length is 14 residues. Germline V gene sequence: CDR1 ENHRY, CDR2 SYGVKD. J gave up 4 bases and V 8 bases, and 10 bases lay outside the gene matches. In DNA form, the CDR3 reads TGTGCCATCGCAACCGGGACTAGTTCGTACGAGCAGTACTTC. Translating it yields CAIATGTSSYEQYF.

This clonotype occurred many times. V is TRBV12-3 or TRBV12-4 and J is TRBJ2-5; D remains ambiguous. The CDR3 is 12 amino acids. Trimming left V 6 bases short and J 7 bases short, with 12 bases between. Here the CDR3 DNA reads TGTGCCAGCAGCACCCCCCCGGGGACCCAGTACTTC. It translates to CASSTPPGTQYF.

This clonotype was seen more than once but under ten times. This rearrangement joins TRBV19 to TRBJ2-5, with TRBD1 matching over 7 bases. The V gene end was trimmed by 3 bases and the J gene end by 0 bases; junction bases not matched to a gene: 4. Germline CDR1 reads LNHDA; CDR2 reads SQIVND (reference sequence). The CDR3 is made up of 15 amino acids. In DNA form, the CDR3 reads TGTGCCAGTAGTATCCAGGGGGTCAACCAAGAGACCCAGTACTTC. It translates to CASSIQGVNQETQYF.

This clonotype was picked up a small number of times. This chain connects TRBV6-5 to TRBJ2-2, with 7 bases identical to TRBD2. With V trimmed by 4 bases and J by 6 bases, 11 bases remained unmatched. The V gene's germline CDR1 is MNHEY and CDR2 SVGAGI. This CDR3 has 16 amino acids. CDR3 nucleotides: TGTGCCAGCAGTTTTTCTAGCGGAGACCTCTCCGGGGAGCTGTTTTTT. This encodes CASSFSSGDLSGELFF.

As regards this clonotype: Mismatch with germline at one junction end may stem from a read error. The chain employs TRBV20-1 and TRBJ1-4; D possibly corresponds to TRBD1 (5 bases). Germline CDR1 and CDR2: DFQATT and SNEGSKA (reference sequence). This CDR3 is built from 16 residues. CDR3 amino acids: CCARAGGARANEKLFF. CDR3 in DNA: TGCTGTGCTAGAGCGGGCGGGGCACGCGCTAATGAAAAACTGTTTTTT.

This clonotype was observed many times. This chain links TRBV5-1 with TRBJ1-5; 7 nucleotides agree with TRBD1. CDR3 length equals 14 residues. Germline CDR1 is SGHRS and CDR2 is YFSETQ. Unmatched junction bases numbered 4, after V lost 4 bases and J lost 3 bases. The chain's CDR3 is CASSPGQPNQPQHF. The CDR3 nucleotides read TGCGCCAGCAGCCCGGGACAGCCCAATCAGCCCCAGCATTTT.

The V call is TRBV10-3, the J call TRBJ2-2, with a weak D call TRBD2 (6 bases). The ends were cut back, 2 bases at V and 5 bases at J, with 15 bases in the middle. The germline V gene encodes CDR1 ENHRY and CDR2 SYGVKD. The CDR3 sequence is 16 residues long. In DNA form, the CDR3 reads TGTGCCATCAGTGAGGCCCCGGGAGTAAGGACCGGGGAGCTGTTTTTT. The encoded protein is CAISEAPGVRTGELFF.

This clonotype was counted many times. The CDR3, as DNA: TGCGCCAGCAGCCAAGATTCCCCCCCCTACAATGAGCAGTTCTTC. Its protein product is CASSQDSPPYNEQFF. The rearrangement joins TRBV4-3 to TRBJ2-1; unclear D gene. CDR3 length: 15 residues. V lost 0 bases, J lost 2 bases, and 8 bases lay in between. CDR1 is LGHNA and CDR2 is YSLEER in the germline V gene.

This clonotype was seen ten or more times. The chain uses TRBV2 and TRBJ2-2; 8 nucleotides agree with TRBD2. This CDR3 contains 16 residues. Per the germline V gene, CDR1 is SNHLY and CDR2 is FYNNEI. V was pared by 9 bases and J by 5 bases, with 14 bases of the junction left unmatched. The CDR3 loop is CASKGTSGKGTGELFF. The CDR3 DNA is TGTGCCAGTAAGGGTACTAGCGGAAAAGGAACCGGGGAGCTGTTTTTT. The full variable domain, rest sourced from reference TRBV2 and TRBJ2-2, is EPEVTQTPSHQVTQMGQEVILRCVPISNHLYFYWYRQILGQKVEFLVSFYNNEISEKSEIFDDQFSVERPDGSNFTLKIRSTKLEDSAMYFCASKGTSGKGTGELFFGEGSRLTVL.

The DNA of the CDR3 is TGTGCCAGCAGCTCTAGACTAGCGGGAACCAATGAGCAGTTCTTC. It encodes CASSSRLAGTNEQFF. The chain recombines TRBV7-2 with TRBJ2-1; the match to TRBD2 covers 11 bases. CDR3 length: 15 amino acids. CDR1 is SGHTA and CDR2 is FQGNSA in the germline V gene. The junction had 5 bases not matched to a gene; V was cut back by 4 bases and J by 6 bases. The variable domain in full, completed from reference TRBV7-2 and TRBJ2-1, reads GAGVSQSPSNKVTEKGKDVELRCDPISGHTALYWYRQSLGQGLEFLIYFQGNSAPDKSGLPSDRFSAERTGGSVSTLTIQRTQQEDSAVYLCASSSRLAGTNEQFFGPGTRLTVL.

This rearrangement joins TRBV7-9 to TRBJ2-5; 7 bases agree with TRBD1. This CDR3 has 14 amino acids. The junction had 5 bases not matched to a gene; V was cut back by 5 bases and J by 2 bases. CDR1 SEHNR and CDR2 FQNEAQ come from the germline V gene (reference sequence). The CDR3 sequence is CASSTGTEQETQYF. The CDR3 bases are TGTGCCAGCAGCACCGGGACAGAGCAAGAGACCCAGTACTTC.

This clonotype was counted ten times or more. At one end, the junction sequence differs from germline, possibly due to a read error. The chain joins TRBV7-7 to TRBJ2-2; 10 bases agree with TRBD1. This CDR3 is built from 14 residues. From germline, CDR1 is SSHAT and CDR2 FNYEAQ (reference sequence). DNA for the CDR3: TGTGCTAGCAGCCGGGACAGGGGTTCCGGGGAGCTGTTTTTT. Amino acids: CASSRDRGSGELFF. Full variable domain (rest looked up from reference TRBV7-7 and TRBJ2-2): GAGVSQSPRYKVTKRGQDVTLRCDPISSHATLYWYQQALGQGPEFLTYFNYEAQPDKSGLPSDRFSAERPEGSISTLTIQRTEQRDSAMYRCASSRDRGSGELFFGEGSRLTVL.

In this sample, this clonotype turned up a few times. CDR3 coding DNA: TGTGCCAGTAGTATAGATCATGGGGCCTCTAACTATGGCTACACCTTC. Encoded protein: CASSIDHGASNYGYTF. The chain employs TRBV19 and TRBJ1-2, with D possibly TRBD1 on 5 matching bases. Germline CDR1 and CDR2: LNHDA and SQIVND (reference sequence). The CDR3 length is 16 residues. Trimming took 0 bases from V and 0 from J, leaving 11 bases between them.

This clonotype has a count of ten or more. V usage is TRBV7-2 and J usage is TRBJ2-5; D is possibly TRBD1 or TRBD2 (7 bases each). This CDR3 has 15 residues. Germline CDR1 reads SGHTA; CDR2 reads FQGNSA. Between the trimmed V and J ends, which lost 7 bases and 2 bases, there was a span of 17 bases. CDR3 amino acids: CASTLGGGGQETQYF. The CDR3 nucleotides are TGTGCCAGCACCTTGGGAGGGGGCGGGCAAGAGACCCAGTACTTC.

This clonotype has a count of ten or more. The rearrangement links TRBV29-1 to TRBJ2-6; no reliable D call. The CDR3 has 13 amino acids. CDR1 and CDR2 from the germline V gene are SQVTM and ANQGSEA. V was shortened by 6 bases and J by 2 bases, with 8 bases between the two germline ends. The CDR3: CSVGYAGANVLTF. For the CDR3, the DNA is TGCAGCGTGGGGTATGCTGGGGCCAACGTCCTGACTTTC.

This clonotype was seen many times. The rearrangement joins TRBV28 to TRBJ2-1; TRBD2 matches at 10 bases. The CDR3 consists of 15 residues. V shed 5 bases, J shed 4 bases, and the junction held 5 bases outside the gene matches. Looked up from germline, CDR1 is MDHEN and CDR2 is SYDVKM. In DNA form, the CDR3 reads TGTGCCAGCAGTCCTACTAGCGGGAAATACAATGAGCAGTTCTTC. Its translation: CASSPTSGKYNEQFF.

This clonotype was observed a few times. CDR3 region: CASSSTPRQGTQPQHF. The CDR3 DNA sequence: TGTGCCAGCAGTTCAACCCCGAGGCAGGGAACCCAGCCCCAGCATTTT. The chain uses TRBV27 and TRBJ1-5; weak D call: TRBD1 (5 bases). The V end was cut by 4 bases, the J end by 7 bases, with 20 bases between. Germline CDR1 MNHEY, CDR2 SMNVEV (reference sequence). The CDR3 sequence is 16 residues long.

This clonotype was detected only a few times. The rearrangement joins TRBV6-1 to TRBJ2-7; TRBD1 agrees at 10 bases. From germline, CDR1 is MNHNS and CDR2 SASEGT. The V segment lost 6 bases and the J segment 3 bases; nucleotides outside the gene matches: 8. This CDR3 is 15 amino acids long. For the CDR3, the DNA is TGTGCCAGCAGCCATCCGGACAGGGGGATCTACGAGCAGTACTTC. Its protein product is CASSHPDRGIYEQYF.

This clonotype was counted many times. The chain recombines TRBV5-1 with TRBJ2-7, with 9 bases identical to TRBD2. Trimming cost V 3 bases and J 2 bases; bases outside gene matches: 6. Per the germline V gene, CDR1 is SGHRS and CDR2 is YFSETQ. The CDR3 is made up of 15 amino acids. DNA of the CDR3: TGCGCCAGCAGCTCGTCGACTAGCGGAACCTACGAGCAGTACTTC. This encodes CASSSSTSGTYEQYF.

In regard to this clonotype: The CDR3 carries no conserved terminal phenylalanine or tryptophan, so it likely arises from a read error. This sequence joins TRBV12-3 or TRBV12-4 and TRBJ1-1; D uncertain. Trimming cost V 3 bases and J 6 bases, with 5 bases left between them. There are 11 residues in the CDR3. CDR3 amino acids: CASSFSSEAFL. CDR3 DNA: TGTGCCAGCAGTTTTTCATCTGAAGCTTTCCTT.

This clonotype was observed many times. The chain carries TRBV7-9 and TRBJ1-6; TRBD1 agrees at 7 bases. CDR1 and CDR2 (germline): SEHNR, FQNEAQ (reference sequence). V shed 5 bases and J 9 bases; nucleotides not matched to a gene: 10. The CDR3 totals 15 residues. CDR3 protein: CASSLETGLGSPLHF. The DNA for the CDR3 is TGTGCCAGCAGCCTCGAGACAGGGCTGGGTTCACCCCTCCACTTT.

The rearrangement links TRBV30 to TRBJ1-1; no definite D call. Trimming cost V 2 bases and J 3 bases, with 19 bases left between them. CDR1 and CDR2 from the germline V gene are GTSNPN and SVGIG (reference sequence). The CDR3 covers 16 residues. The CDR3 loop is CAWSLLRDDSYTEAFF. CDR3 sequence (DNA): TGTGCCTGGAGTCTGTTAAGGGATGATTCGTACACTGAAGCTTTCTTT. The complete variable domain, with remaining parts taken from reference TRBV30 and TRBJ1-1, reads SQTIHQWPATLVQPVGSPLSLECTVEGTSNPNLYWYRQAAGRGLQLLFYSVGIGQISSEVPQNLSASRPQDRQFILSSKKLLLSDSGFYLCAWSLLRDDSYTEAFFGQGTRLTVV.

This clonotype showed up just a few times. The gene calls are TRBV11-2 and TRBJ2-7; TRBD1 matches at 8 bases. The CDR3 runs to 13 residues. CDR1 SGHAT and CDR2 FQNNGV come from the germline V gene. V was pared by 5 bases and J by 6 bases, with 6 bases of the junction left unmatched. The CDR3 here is CASSRQGNSEQYF. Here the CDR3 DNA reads TGTGCCAGCAGCCGACAGGGGAATAGCGAGCAGTACTTC.

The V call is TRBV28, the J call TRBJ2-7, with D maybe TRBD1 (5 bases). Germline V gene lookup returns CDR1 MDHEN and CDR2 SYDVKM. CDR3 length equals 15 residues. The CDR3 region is CGSSDPGLSSYEQYF. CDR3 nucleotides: TGTGGCAGTAGTGACCCAGGGCTTTCATCCTACGAGCAGTACTTC. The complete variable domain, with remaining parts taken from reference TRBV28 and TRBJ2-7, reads DVKVTQSSRYLVKRTGEKVFLECVQDMDHENMFWYRQDPGLGLRLIYFSYDVKMKEKGDIPEGYSVSREKKERFSLILESASTNQTSMYLCGSSDPGLSSYEQYFGPGTRLTVT.

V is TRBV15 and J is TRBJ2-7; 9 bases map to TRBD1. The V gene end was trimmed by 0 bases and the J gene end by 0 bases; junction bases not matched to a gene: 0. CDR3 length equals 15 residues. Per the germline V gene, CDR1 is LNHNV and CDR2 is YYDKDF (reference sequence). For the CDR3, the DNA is TGTGCCACCAGCAGAGAGGGACAGGGCTCCTACGAGCAGTACTTC. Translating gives CATSREGQGSYEQYF. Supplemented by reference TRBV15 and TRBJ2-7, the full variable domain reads DAMVIQNPRYQVTQFGKPVTLSCSQTLNHNVMYWYQQKSSQAPKLLFHYYDKDFNNEADTPDNFQSRRPNTSFCFLDIRSPGLGDTAMYLCATSREGQGSYEQYFGPGTRLTVT.

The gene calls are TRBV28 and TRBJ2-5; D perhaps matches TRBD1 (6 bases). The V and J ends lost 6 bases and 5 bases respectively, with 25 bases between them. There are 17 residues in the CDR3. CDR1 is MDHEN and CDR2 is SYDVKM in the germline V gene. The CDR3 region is CASRRGQGSVQEETQYF. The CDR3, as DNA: TGTGCCAGCAGACGAGGGCAGGGGTCCGTACAAGAGGAGACCCAGTACTTC.